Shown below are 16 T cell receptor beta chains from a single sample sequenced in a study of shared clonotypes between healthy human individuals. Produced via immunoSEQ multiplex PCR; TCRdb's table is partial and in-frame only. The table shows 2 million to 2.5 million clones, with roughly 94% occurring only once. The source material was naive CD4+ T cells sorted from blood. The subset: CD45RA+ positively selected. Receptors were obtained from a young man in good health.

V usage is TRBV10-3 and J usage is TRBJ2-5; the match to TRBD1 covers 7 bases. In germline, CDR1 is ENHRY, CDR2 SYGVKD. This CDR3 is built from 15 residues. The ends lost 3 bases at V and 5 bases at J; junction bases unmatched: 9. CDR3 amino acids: CAISDQTGRWETQYF. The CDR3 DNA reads TGTGCCATCAGTGATCAGACAGGGCGGTGGGAGACCCAGTACTTC.

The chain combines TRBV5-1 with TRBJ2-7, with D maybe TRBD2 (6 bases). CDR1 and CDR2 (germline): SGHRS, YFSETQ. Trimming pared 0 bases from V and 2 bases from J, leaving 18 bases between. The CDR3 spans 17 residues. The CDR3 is CASSLAASGLTTYEQYF. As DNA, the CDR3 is TGCGCCAGCAGCTTGGCCGCCAGCGGGCTCACCACCTACGAGCAGTACTTC.

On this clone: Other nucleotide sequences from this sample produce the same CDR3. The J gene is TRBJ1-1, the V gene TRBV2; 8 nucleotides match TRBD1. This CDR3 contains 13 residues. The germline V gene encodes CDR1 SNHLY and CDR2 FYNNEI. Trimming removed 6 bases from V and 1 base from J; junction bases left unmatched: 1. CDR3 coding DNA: TGTGCCAGCAGGACAGGGGCGAACACTGAAGCTTTCTTT. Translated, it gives CASRTGANTEAFF.

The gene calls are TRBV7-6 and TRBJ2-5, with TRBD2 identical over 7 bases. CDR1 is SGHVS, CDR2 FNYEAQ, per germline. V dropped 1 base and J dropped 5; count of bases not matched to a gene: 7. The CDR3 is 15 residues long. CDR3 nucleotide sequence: TGTGCCAGCAGCTTAGGTTTGGGAGGGGCGGAGACCCAGTACTTC. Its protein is CASSLGLGGAETQYF.

CDR3 in amino acids: CASSYRQTDEKLFF. CDR3 DNA: TGTGCCAGCAGTTACAGGCAGACCGACGAAAAACTGTTTTTT. V usage is TRBV6-6 and J usage is TRBJ1-4; D is unclear. This CDR3 spans 14 amino acids. CDR1 is MNHNY, CDR2 SVGAGI, per germline (reference sequence). Trimming removed 2 bases at V and 8 bases at J, with 12 bases between.

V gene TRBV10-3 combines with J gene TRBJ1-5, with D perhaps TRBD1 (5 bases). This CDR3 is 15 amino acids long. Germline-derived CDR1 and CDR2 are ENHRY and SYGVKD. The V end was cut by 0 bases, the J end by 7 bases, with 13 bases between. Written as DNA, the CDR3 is TGTGCCATCAGTGAGTCGGGGGGTTCCTGGCAGCCCCAGCATTTT. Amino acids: CAISESGGSWQPQHF.

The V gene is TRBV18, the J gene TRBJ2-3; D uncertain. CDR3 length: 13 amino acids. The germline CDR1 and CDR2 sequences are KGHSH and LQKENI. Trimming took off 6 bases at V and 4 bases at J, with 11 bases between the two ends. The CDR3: CASSYSPADTQYF. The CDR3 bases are TGTGCCAGCTCGTACAGCCCGGCAGATACGCAGTATTTT.

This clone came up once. CDR3 sequence (DNA): TGTGCTAGTGGTTTGGTAATTGGCAGGGGAATCGACATTCAGTACTTC. Translation gives CASGLVIGRGIDIQYF. The chain combines TRBV12-5 with TRBJ2-4, with D possibly being TRBD1 (6 bases). V lost 0 bases to trimming and J lost 8 bases, with 17 bases between them. The CDR3 covers 16 residues. Per germline, CDR1 LGHNT and CDR2 FRNRAP.

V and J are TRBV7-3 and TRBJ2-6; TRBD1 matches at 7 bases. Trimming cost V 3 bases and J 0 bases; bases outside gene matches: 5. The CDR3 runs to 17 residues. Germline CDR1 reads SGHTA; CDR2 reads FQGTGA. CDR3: CASSLTGPFSGANVLTF. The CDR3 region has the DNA TGTGCCAGCAGCTTGACAGGGCCCTTCTCTGGGGCCAACGTCCTGACTTTC.

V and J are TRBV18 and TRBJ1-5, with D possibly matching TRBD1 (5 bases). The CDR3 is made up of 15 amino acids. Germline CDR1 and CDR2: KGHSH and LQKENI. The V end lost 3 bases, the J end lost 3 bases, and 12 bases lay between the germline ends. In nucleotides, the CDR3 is TGTGCCAGCTCACCTTCTGGGGGAAACAATCAGCCCCAGCATTTT. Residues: CASSPSGGNNQPQHF.

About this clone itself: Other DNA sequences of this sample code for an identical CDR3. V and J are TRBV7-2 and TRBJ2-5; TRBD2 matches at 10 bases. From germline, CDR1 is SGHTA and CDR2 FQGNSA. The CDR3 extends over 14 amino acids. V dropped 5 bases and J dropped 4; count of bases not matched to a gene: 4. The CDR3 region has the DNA TGTGCCAGCAGCCTCCGACTAGCGGGAGAGACCCAGTACTTC. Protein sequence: CASSLRLAGETQYF.

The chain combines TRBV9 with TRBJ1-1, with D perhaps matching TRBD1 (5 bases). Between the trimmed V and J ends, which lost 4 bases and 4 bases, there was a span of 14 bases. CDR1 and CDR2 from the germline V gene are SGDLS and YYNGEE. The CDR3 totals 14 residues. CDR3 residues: CASSQTPGGTEAFF. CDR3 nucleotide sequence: TGTGCCAGCAGCCAAACACCCGGGGGCACTGAAGCTTTCTTT.

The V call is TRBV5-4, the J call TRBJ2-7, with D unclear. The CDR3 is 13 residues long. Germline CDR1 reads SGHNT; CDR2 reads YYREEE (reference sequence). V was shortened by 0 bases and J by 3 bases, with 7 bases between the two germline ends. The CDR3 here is CASSLANDYEQYF. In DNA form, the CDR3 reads TGTGCCAGCAGCTTGGCCAACGACTACGAGCAGTACTTC.

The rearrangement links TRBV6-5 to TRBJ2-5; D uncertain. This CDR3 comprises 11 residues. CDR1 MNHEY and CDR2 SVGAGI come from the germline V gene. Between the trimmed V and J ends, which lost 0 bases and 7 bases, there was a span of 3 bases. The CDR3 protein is CASSYSRTQYF. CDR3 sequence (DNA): TGTGCCAGCAGTTACTCCCGGACCCAGTACTTC.

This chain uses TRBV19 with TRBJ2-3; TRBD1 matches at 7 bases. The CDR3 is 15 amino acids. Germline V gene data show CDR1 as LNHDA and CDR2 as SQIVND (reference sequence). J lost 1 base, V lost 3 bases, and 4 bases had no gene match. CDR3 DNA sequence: TGTGCCAGTAGTATCCTAGGACAGGGCACAGATACGCAGTATTTT. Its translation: CASSILGQGTDTQYF.

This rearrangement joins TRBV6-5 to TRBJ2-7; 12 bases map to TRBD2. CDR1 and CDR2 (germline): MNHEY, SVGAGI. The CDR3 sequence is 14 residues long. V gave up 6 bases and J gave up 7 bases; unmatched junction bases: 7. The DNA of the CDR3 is TGTGCCAGCAGCCGACTAGCGGGAGTGGAAGAGCAGTACTTC. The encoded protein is CASSRLAGVEEQYF.